The 30 T cell receptor beta chains reported below all come from one sample, sequenced in a study of PD-L1 blockade in urothelial cancer. Sequencing used immunoSEQ multiplex PCR; TCRdb keeps in-frame clones, though not all of them. This sample yields around 80,000 clones, of which roughly 90% are seen a single time; over 0.7% belongs to the top ten. Time point reported: peripheral blood 6 weeks after treatment start. Sequencing used PBMCs, obtained around atezolizumab (anti-PD-L1) treatment. The receptors were gathered from a woman aged 80 or over with urothelial cancer.

This clone was seen only once. V usage is TRBV6-1 and J usage is TRBJ2-1, with 12 bases lining up with TRBD2. Germline-derived CDR1 and CDR2 are MNHNS and SASEGT. V was clipped by 6 bases and J by 8 bases; unmatched bases: 8. CDR3 size: 15 residues. CDR3 sequence: CASRELAGGVDEQFF. CDR3 bases: TGTGCCAGCAGGGAACTAGCGGGAGGTGTGGATGAGCAGTTCTTC.

The genes are TRBV9 and TRBJ1-2; D possibly corresponds to TRBD1 (6 bases). CDR1 and CDR2 from the germline V gene are SGDLS and YYNGEE. V lost 4 bases to trimming and J lost 0 bases, with 16 bases between them. The CDR3 is made up of 16 amino acids. CDR3 DNA: TGTGCCAGCAGCTCATCATTCCAGGGGCCTAACTATGGCTACACCTTC. Protein: CASSSSFQGPNYGYTF.

This chain uses TRBV2 with TRBJ1-2; maybe TRBD1 (6 bases). Trimming left V 4 bases short and J 8 bases short, with 14 bases between. CDR3 length: 13 amino acids. In germline, CDR1 is SNHLY, CDR2 FYNNEI. The CDR3 nucleotides read TGTGCCAGCAGTGTTCAGGGGTTCAGCGGCTACACCTTC. Translation: CASSVQGFSGYTF.

This chain connects TRBV29-1 to TRBJ2-7, with 7 nucleotides matching TRBD2. J was trimmed by 5 bases and V by 6 bases; bases with no gene match: 4. The germline V gene encodes CDR1 SQVTM and CDR2 ANQGSEA. CDR3 length: 11 amino acids. CDR3 nucleotide sequence: TGCAGCGTCAGTGGGGGGGACGAGCAGTACTTC. This codes for CSVSGGDEQYF.

The chain carries TRBV11-2 and TRBJ2-2, with TRBD2 matching 11 bases. J was trimmed by 4 bases and V by 5 bases; bases with no gene match: 6. This CDR3 is 16 amino acids long. Germline lookup yields CDR1 SGHAT and CDR2 FQNNGV. The CDR3 DNA reads TGTGCCAGCAGCGTCGGGACTAGCGGTTTCACCGGGGAGCTGTTTTTT. Protein: CASSVGTSGFTGELFF.

The chain combines TRBV18 with TRBJ2-7, with a weak D call TRBD1 (5 bases). The CDR3 runs to 13 residues. Germline lookup yields CDR1 KGHSH and CDR2 LQKENI. Deletions cut 1 base from V and 5 bases from J, with 9 bases between. Here the CDR3 reads CASSPRQGDEQYF. The CDR3 DNA follows: TGTGCCAGCTCACCACGGCAAGGGGACGAGCAGTACTTC.

The V call is TRBV6-1, the J call TRBJ1-5, with unresolved D. This CDR3 region has 14 residues. CDR1 and CDR2 from the germline V gene are MNHNS and SASEGT. V dropped 2 bases and J dropped 3 bases, with 8 bases sitting between them. The CDR3 spells CASSEWRLNQPQHF. The DNA of the CDR3 is TGTGCCAGCAGTGAATGGCGGCTCAATCAGCCCCAGCATTTT.

This chain connects TRBV6-6 to TRBJ1-1; unclear D gene. Per germline, CDR1 MNHNY and CDR2 SVGAGI (reference sequence). V dropped 6 bases and J dropped 0 bases, with 8 bases sitting between them. This CDR3 contains 13 residues. The CDR3, as DNA: TGTGCCAGCAGCCCCCAATTGAACACTGAAGCTTTCTTT. Translated: CASSPQLNTEAFF.

The chain has TRBV5-3 and TRBJ1-4, with 10 bases identical to TRBD1. TRBV5-3 qualifies as an ORF whose function is uncertain. This CDR3 spans 15 amino acids. V shed 0 bases and J 6 bases; nucleotides not matched to a gene: 2. This chain's CDR3 is CARSLAGTGDEKLFF. The CDR3 DNA is TGTGCCAGAAGCTTGGCGGGGACAGGGGATGAAAAACTGTTTTTT.

The rearrangement links TRBV9 to TRBJ1-2; D not resolved. With 0 bases removed from V and 8 bases from J, the gap between germline ends came to 17 bases. This CDR3 region has 15 residues. CDR1 SGDLS and CDR2 YYNGEE come from the germline V gene. This CDR3 is CASSVEVGGTQGYTF. DNA for the CDR3: TGTGCCAGCAGCGTAGAGGTAGGCGGTACGCAGGGCTACACCTTC.

V and J are TRBV19 and TRBJ2-7, with D possibly being TRBD2 (5 bases). Trimming took off 5 bases at V and 1 base at J, with 12 bases between the two ends. Germline lookup yields CDR1 LNHDA and CDR2 SQIVND (reference sequence). The CDR3 covers 14 residues. CDR3 DNA sequence: TGTGCCAGTAGTCGCCTAGGACTTTCCTACGAGCAGTACTTC. Translated, it gives CASSRLGLSYEQYF.

The rearrangement links TRBV9 to TRBJ1-2; tentative D call: TRBD1 (6 bases). The V gene lost 2 bases and the J gene lost 6 bases, with 14 bases spanning the gap. The CDR3 loop spans 14 amino acids. Germline V gives CDR1 SGDLS, CDR2 YYNGEE. This CDR3 reads CASSVGNRVNGYTF. CDR3 DNA: TGTGCCAGCAGCGTCGGAAACAGGGTAAATGGCTACACCTTC.

The chain combines TRBV2 with TRBJ1-2, with 7 positions matching TRBD1. CDR3 length equals 15 residues. Germline values: CDR1 SNHLY, CDR2 FYNNEI. V shed 1 base, J shed 5 bases, and the junction held 7 bases outside the gene matches. The CDR3 sequence is CASSEGGTALYGYTF. CDR3 DNA sequence: TGTGCCAGCAGTGAAGGTGGGACAGCCCTTTATGGCTACACCTTC.

This sequence joins TRBV19 and TRBJ2-2, with 9 bases matching TRBD1. This CDR3 is 16 amino acids long. V was pared by 6 bases and J by 3 bases, with 8 bases of the junction left unmatched. In germline, CDR1 is LNHDA, CDR2 SQIVND (reference sequence). CDR3 sequence (DNA): TGTGCCAGTAGACCTCCGGGACAGGGCGACACCGGGGAGCTGTTTTTT. Its translation: CASRPPGQGDTGELFF.

The chain combines TRBV6-1 with TRBJ2-3; 9 positions match TRBD2. The CDR3 is 14 amino acids. CDR1 is MNHNS, CDR2 SASEGT, per germline. The V and J ends lost 9 bases and 7 bases, in that order; junction bases with no gene match: 11. The DNA for the CDR3 is TGTGCCAGTGGCGGGGGGGAGGGCCATTATACGCAGTATTTT. It specifies CASGGGEGHYTQYF.

The CDR3 sequence: CASGPGGGVPEQYF. As DNA, the CDR3 is TGTGCTAGTGGACCCGGGGGGGGAGTCCCCGAGCAGTACTTC. This sequence joins TRBV12-5 and TRBJ2-7, with 8 bases identical to TRBD2. Germline CDR1 is LGHNT and CDR2 is FRNRAP. The CDR3 consists of 14 residues. J was trimmed by 6 bases and V by 6 bases; bases with no gene match: 10.

This rearrangement joins TRBV7-3 to TRBJ2-2; the D gene is possibly TRBD1 (6 bases). Trimming pared 5 bases from V and 5 bases from J, leaving 15 bases between. This CDR3 is built from 15 residues. Germline CDR1 reads SGHTA; CDR2 reads FQGTGA. The CDR3 spells CASSPIRQDTGELFF. The CDR3 DNA reads as TGTGCCAGCAGCCCAATAAGACAGGATACCGGGGAGCTGTTTTTT. The full variable domain, rest sourced from reference TRBV7-3 and TRBJ2-2, is GAGVSQTPSNKVTEKGKYVELRCDPISGHTALYWYRQSLGQGPEFLIYFQGTGAADDSGLPNDRFFAVRPEGSVSTLKIQRTERGDSAVYLCASSPIRQDTGELFFGEGSRLTVL.

This clone was observed a handful of times. The chain carries TRBV4-2 and TRBJ2-1; TRBD2 matches 14 bases. The ends lost 6 bases at V and 5 bases at J; junction bases unmatched: 9. CDR1 is LGHNA and CDR2 is YNFKEQ in the germline V gene. The CDR3 covers 17 residues. The CDR3 DNA reads TGTGCCAGCAGTCGACTAGCGGGAGGGCCGGGGAACAATGAGCAGTTCTTC. Translated: CASSRLAGGPGNNEQFF.

The gene calls are TRBV5-1 and TRBJ2-5; 8 bases line up with TRBD1. CDR3 length: 17 amino acids. The germline V gene has CDR1 SGHRS and CDR2 YFSETQ. The J segment lost 5 bases and the V segment lost 6 bases, leaving 18 bases of the junction unmatched. The CDR3 reads CASTYSLRTGFMETQYF. The CDR3 coding sequence is TGCGCCAGCACCTACTCCCTCCGGACAGGGTTTATGGAGACCCAGTACTTC.

The gene calls are TRBV30 and TRBJ2-1; 8 nucleotides align to TRBD2. CDR3 length: 15 residues. Germline values: CDR1 GTSNPN, CDR2 SVGIG (reference sequence). Trimming took 4 bases from V and 4 from J; bases not matched to a gene: 9. CDR3 sequence (DNA): TGTGCCTGGACCCCCAGGAGCGGGAGTTACAATGAGCAGTTCTTC. As protein: CAWTPRSGSYNEQFF.

The chain uses TRBV18 and TRBJ2-1; no clear D gene. The CDR3 totals 13 residues. Germline CDR1 is KGHSH and CDR2 is LQKENI. V lost 2 bases and J lost 2, with 4 bases in between. CDR3 sequence: CASSPATYNEQFF. For the CDR3, the DNA is TGTGCCAGCTCACCAGCGACCTACAATGAGCAGTTCTTC.

The rearrangement joins TRBV5-6 to TRBJ2-1; 14 bases are shared with TRBD2. CDR3 size: 17 residues. Per the germline V gene, CDR1 is SGHDT and CDR2 is YYEEEE. V was pared by 4 bases and J by 5 bases, with 8 bases of the junction left unmatched. The CDR3 region is CASSPRTSGRTHNEQFF. The CDR3 nucleotides are TGTGCCAGCAGCCCACGGACTAGCGGGAGGACCCACAATGAGCAGTTCTTC.

The chain links TRBV5-1 to TRBJ2-2, with D unresolved. The CDR3 covers 15 residues. CDR1 and CDR2 (germline): SGHRS, YFSETQ. Trimming removed 2 bases from V and 0 bases from J, with 8 bases in between. The CDR3 loop reads CASSFIPANTGELFF. The CDR3 bases are TGCGCCAGCAGCTTTATACCAGCGAACACCGGGGAGCTGTTTTTT.

The chain links TRBV7-8 to TRBJ1-5; possible D gene TRBD1, 6 bases. Per germline, CDR1 SGHVS and CDR2 FQNEAQ. CDR3 length: 16 amino acids. With 5 bases removed from V and 3 bases from J, the gap between germline ends came to 17 bases. Here the CDR3 reads CASSRARTGTNQPQHF. DNA for the CDR3: TGTGCCAGCAGCCGGGCGCGTACAGGGACCAATCAGCCCCAGCATTTT.

The rearrangement uses TRBV28 and TRBJ2-7, with 8 bases that match TRBD1. Trimming removed 6 bases from V and 5 bases from J; junction bases left unmatched: 9. Germline CDR1 and CDR2: MDHEN and SYDVKM. The CDR3 totals 14 residues. The DNA for the CDR3 is TGTGCCAGCAGCCCGGACAGGGAATTACACGAGCAGTACTTC. This translates into CASSPDRELHEQYF.

The chain has TRBV18 and TRBJ2-7; 9 bases are a match to TRBD1. CDR1 KGHSH and CDR2 LQKENI come from the germline V gene. CDR3 length: 13 amino acids. Germline trimming cut 3 bases from V and 4 bases from J; bases unmatched to any gene: 1. CDR3 DNA sequence: TGTGCCAGCTCACCGACAGGGGGGTACGAGCAGTACTTC. Its protein product is CASSPTGGYEQYF. Full variable domain (outside the CDR3, taken from reference TRBV18 and TRBJ2-7): NAGVMQNPRHLVRRRGQEARLRCSPMKGHSHVYWYRQLPEEGLKFMVYLQKENIIDESGMPKERFSAEFPKEGPSILRIQQVVRGDSAAYFCASSPTGGYEQYFGPGTRLTVT.

The genes are TRBV18 and TRBJ1-2, with 8 bases that match TRBD1. Per the germline V gene, CDR1 is KGHSH and CDR2 is LQKENI. This CDR3 comprises 16 residues. The V and J ends lost 3 bases and 3 bases, in that order; junction bases with no gene match: 9. The CDR3 sequence: CASSPKNTGGYYGYTF. The CDR3 coding sequence is TGTGCCAGCTCACCGAAGAACACAGGGGGGTACTATGGCTACACCTTC. The full variable domain, its missing parts supplied by reference TRBV18 and TRBJ1-2, is NAGVMQNPRHLVRRRGQEARLRCSPMKGHSHVYWYRQLPEEGLKFMVYLQKENIIDESGMPKERFSAEFPKEGPSILRIQQVVRGDSAAYFCASSPKNTGGYYGYTFGSGTRLTVV.

The chain uses TRBV28 and TRBJ1-2; 7 bases are a match to TRBD1. CDR3 length: 11 amino acids. Trimming removed 6 bases from V and 7 bases from J; junction bases left unmatched: 2. Germline V CDR1 and CDR2: MDHEN, SYDVKM. For the CDR3, the DNA is TGTGCCAGCAGGGGGGACAGTGGCTACACCTTC. Its translation: CASRGDSGYTF.

As concerns this clone: Compared with germline, one end of the junction differs, possibly owing to a read error. The rearrangement uses TRBV18 and TRBJ2-1; TRBD1 matches at 9 bases. The CDR3 is 16 residues long. CDR1 and CDR2 (germline): KGHSH, LQKENI. The CDR3 DNA is TGTGCCAGCTCTCCACAGGGGGCTTCGATAAGCAATGAGCAGTTCTTC. Protein product: CASSPQGASISNEQFF.

The rearrangement links TRBV9 to TRBJ2-7, with 12 positions matching TRBD2. Germline CDR1 is SGDLS and CDR2 is YYNGEE. The CDR3 runs 16 residues. The trim removed 7 bases at V and 5 bases at J, leaving 13 bases unmatched. CDR3 amino acids: CASSLAGGRGWNEQYF. In nucleotides, the CDR3 is TGTGCCAGCTCACTAGCGGGAGGCCGAGGATGGAACGAGCAGTACTTC. Variable domain in full (rest from reference TRBV9 and TRBJ2-7): DSGVTQTPKHLITATGQRVTLRCSPRSGDLSVYWYQQSLDQGLQFLIQYYNGEERAKGNILERFSAQQFPDLHSELNLSSLELGDSALYFCASSLAGGRGWNEQYFGPGTRLTVT.